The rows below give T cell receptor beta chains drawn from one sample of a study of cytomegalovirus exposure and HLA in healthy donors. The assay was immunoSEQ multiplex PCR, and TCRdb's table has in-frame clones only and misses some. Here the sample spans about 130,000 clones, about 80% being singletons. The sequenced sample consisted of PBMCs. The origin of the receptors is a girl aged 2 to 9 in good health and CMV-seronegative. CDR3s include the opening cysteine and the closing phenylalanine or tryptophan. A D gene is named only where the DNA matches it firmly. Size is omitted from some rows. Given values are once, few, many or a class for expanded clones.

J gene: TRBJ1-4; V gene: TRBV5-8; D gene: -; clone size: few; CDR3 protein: CASSLEQGMKGLKKLFF; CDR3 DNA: TGTGCCAGCAGCTTGGAACAGGGAATGAAGGGGCTGAAGAAACTGTTTTTT
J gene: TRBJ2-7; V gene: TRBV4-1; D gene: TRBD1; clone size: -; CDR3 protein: CASSPQGSAYEQYF; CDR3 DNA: TGCGCCAGCAGCCCACAGGGGTCCGCCTACGAGCAGTACTTC
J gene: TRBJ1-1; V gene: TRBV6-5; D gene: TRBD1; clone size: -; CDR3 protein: CASSSPGQGNTEAFF; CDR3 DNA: TGTGCCAGCAGTTCACCAGGACAGGGCAACACTGAAGCTTTCTTT
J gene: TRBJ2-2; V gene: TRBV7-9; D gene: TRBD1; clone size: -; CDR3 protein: CASSPGTEYGELFF; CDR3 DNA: TGTGCCAGCAGCCCCGGGACAGAGTACGGGGAGCTGTTTTTT
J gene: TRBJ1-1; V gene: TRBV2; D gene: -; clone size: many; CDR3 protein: CASSERGSYTEAFF; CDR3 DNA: TGTGCCAGCAGTGAAAGGGGGTCCTACACTGAAGCTTTCTTT
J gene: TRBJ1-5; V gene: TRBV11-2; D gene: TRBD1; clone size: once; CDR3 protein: CASSSTGGNQPQHF; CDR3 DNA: TGTGCCAGCAGCTCGACAGGGGGCAATCAGCCCCAGCATTTT
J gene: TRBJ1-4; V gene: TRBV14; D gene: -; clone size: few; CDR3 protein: CASSQHSTNEKLFF; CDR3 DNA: TGTGCCAGCAGCCAACACTCAACTAATGAAAAACTGTTTTTT
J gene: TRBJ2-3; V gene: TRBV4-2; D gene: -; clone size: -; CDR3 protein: CASMGADTDTQYF; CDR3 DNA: TGTGCCAGCATGGGGGCGGACACAGATACGCAGTATTTT
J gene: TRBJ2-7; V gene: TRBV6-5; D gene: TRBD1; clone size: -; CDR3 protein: CASSLGTGEYEQYF; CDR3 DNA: TGTGCCAGCAGTTTAGGGACAGGGGAATACGAGCAGTACTTC
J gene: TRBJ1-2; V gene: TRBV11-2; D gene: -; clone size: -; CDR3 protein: CASSLDVGGANYGYTF; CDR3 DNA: TGTGCCAGCAGCTTAGACGTCGGGGGAGCTAACTATGGCTACACCTTC
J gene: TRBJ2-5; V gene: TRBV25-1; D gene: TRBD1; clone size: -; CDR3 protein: CASSAKGLQGWETQYF; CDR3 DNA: TGTGCCAGCAGTGCGAAGGGATTACAGGGGTGGGAGACCCAGTACTTC
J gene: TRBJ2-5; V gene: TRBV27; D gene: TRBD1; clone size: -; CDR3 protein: CASRRLQGAGETQYF; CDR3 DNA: TGTGCCAGCAGACGACTACAGGGGGCTGGGGAGACCCAGTACTTC
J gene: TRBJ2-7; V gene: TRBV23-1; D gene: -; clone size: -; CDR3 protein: CASSQRTPPSQAEQYF; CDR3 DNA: TGCGCCAGCAGTCAACGAACGCCCCCAAGTCAAGCCGAGCAGTACTTC
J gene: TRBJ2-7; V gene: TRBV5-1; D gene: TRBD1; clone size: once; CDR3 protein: CASSLGETGSYEQYF; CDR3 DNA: TGCGCCAGCAGCTTGGGGGAGACAGGGTCCTACGAGCAGTACTTC
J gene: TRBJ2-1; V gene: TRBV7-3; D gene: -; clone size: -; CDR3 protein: CASSLGGLGDEQFF; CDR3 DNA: TGTGCCAGCAGCTTAGGGGGCCTCGGCGATGAGCAGTTCTTC
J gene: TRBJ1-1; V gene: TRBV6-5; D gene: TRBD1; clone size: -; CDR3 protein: CASSYSTGEAFF; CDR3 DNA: TGTGCCAGCAGTTACTCGACAGGGGAAGCTTTCTTT
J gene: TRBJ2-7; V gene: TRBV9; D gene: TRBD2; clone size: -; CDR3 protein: CASSVDPDREGDEQYF; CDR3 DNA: TGTGCCAGCAGCGTAGATCCTGATCGGGAGGGAGACGAGCAGTACTTC
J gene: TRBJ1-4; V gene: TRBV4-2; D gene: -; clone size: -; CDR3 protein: CASSLGEEKLFF; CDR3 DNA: TGTGCCAGCAGCCTCGGGGAGGAAAAACTGTTTTTT
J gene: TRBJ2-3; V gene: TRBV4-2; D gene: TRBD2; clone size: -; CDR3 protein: CASSQDGAGVFRTQYF; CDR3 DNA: TGTGCCAGCAGCCAAGACGGAGCGGGAGTTTTCCGTACGCAGTATTTT
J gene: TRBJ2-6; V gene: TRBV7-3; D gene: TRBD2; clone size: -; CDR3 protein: CASSLQAGASGANVLTF; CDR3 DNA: TGTGCCAGCAGCCTCCAAGCGGGGGCCAGTGGGGCCAACGTCCTGACTTTC
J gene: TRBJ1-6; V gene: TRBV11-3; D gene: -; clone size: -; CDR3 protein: CASRPKLKESSYNSPLHF; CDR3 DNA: TGTGCCAGCAGACCCAAACTTAAGGAGAGCTCCTATAATTCACCCCTCCACTTT
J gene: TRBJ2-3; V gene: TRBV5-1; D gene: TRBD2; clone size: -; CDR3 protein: CASSFPASGIPDTQYF; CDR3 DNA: TGCGCCAGCAGCTTCCCGGCTAGCGGGATCCCAGATACGCAGTATTTT
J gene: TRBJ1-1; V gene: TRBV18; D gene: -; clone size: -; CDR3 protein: CASSPLDSLNTEAFF; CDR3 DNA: TGTGCCAGCTCACCACTGGACAGCCTGAACACTGAAGCTTTCTTT
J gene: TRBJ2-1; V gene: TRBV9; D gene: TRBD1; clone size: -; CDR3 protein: CASSVGDRINLLHNEQFF; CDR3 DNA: TGTGCCAGCAGCGTAGGGGACAGGATTAATCTACTTCACAATGAGCAGTTCTTC
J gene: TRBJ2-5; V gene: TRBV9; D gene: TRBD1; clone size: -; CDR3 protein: CASSTGGTTKTQYF; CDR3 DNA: TGTGCCAGCAGCACAGGGGGCACAACAAAGACCCAGTACTTC
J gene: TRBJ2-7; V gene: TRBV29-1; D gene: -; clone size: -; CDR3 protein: CSVLEVGTWLF; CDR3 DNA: TGCAGCGTCCTCGAAGTCGGGACATGGCTTTTC